Listed below are T cell receptor beta chains from one sample, sequenced in a study of blood T cell repertoires in COVID-19. Clones were sequenced by immunoSEQ multiplex PCR, and TCRdb holds only the in-frame ones, with some missing. The sample consists of hundreds of thousands of clones, 85% to 90% of them appearing once. The sequenced sample consisted of peripheral blood. Source of these receptors: a woman between 45 and 65 years old with COVID-19, enrolled during active disease. The conserved cysteine and the conserved F or W are not part of the CDR3 here. Rows give clone size only sometimes, using once, few, many, or a class for an expanded clone.

J: TRBJ1-2
V: TRBV7-9
size: .
CDR3: ASSRRAGGNYGYT

J: TRBJ2-1
V: TRBV19
size: .
CDR3: ASRLSGGSSYNEQF

J: TRBJ1-3
V: TRBV12-5
size: .
CDR3: ASGLGQLIGNTIY

J: TRBJ2-7
V: TRBV10-1
size: .
CDR3: ASSDPGGYEQY

J: TRBJ2-2
V: TRBV5-1
size: once
CDR3: ASSRFQGSGTGELF

J: TRBJ1-1
V: TRBV6-5
size: .
CDR3: ASSYFQGRVTEAF

J: TRBJ2-7
V: TRBV6-5
size: .
CDR3: ASSYPGASGTYEQY

J: TRBJ1-3
V: TRBV6-5
size: .
CDR3: ASSDGGSARVTIY

J: TRBJ1-2
V: TRBV5-4
size: .
CDR3: ASRSGQTNPYGYT

J: TRBJ1-5
V: TRBV5-6
size: .
CDR3: ASSRRKDRAGEPQH

J: TRBJ1-5
V: TRBV7-8
size: .
CDR3: ASSLERRLTGGNQPQH

J: TRBJ1-5
V: TRBV30
size: .
CDR3: AWSLGEYSNQPQH

J: TRBJ2-6
V: TRBV7-9
size: .
CDR3: ASSGDRRFFSGANVLT

J: TRBJ1-2
V: TRBV10-3
size: .
CDR3: AIAGNNNYGYT

J: TRBJ1-5
V: TRBV9
size: once
CDR3: ASSVNQGDQPQH

J: TRBJ1-6
V: TRBV11-2
size: .
CDR3: ASSLVWEGSSPLH

J: TRBJ1-1
V: TRBV7-6
size: .
CDR3: ASSLAIPGGDGMNTEAF

J: TRBJ1-2
V: TRBV2
size: .
CDR3: ASSSVAGGVYGYT

J: TRBJ1-2
V: TRBV21-1
size: .
CDR3: ASSPQAGQVAFYGYT

J: TRBJ1-5
V: TRBV30
size: .
CDR3: AWSGPGVMQPQH

J: TRBJ1-2
V: TRBV28
size: .
CDR3: ASRTGGDYGYT

J: TRBJ1-1
V: TRBV5-5
size: .
CDR3: ASTPGDRSTEAF

J: TRBJ2-5
V: TRBV11-2
size: .
CDR3: ASSLRLYQETQY

J: TRBJ2-1
V: TRBV4-2
size: .
CDR3: ASSQEAPSGGPTYNEQF

J: TRBJ1-2
V: TRBV29-1
size: .
CDR3: SVERDGYT

J: TRBJ1-1
V: TRBV15
size: .
CDR3: ATSTDRGVMNTEAF

J: TRBJ1-1
V: TRBV2
size: .
CDR3: ASSSLSPNTEAF

J: TRBJ2-2
V: TRBV11-2
size: .
CDR3: ASSFPTRNTGELF

J: TRBJ1-2
V: TRBV9
size: .
CDR3: ASSAQGNGYT

J: TRBJ2-3
V: TRBV18
size: once
CDR3: ASSPKRSSTDTQY

J: TRBJ2-7
V: TRBV30
size: .
CDR3: AWSLTGDHEQY

J: TRBJ2-1
V: TRBV18
size: .
CDR3: ASSSRGAYNEQF

J: TRBJ1-1
V: TRBV4-1
size: .
CDR3: ASSQTRTGYMNTEAF

J: TRBJ1-4
V: TRBV5-6
size: .
CDR3: ASSWGGVAEKLF

J: TRBJ2-7
V: TRBV30
size: .
CDR3: AWRGPGPEQY

J: TRBJ2-2
V: TRBV4-1
size: .
CDR3: ASSPVTSGAGELF

J: TRBJ1-4
V: TRBV14
size: .
CDR3: ASSQSSSTGAKLF

J: TRBJ1-2
V: TRBV23-1
size: .
CDR3: ATQSRQGINYGYT

J: TRBJ1-4
V: TRBV5-4
size: .
CDR3: ASSLEVGEDSREKLF

J: TRBJ1-1
V: TRBV29-1
size: .
CDR3: SGTVNTEAF

J: TRBJ1-5
V: TRBV18
size: .
CDR3: ASSPSGSNQPQH

J: TRBJ2-7
V: TRBV28
size: .
CDR3: ASSFPGLGTYEQY

J: TRBJ2-7
V: TRBV6-1
size: .
CDR3: ASSEGLGQGGYEQY